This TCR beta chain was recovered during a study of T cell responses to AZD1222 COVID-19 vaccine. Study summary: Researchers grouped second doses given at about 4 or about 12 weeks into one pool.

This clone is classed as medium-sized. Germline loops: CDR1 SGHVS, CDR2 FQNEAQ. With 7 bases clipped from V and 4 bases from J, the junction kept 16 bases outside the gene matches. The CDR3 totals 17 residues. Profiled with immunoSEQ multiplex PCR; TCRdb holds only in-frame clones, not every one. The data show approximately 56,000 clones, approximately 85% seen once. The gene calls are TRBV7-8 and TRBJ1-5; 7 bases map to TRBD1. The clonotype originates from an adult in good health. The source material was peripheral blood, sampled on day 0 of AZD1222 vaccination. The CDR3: CASTNHDRVGGNQPQHF. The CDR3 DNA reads TGTGCCAGCACCAATCATGACAGGGTCGGGGGTAATCAGCCCCAGCATTTT.